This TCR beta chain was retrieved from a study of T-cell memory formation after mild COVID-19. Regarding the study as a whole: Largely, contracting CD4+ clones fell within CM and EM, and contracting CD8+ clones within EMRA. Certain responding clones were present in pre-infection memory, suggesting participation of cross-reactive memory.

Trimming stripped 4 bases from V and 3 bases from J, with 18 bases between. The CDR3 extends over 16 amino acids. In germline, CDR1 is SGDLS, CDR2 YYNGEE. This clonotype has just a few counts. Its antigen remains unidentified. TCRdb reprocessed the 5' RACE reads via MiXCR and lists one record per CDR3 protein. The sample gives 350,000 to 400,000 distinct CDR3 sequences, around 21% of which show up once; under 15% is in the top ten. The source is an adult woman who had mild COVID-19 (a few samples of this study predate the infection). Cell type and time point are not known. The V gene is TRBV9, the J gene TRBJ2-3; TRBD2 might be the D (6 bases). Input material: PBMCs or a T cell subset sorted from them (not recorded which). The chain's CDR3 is CASSLTPAGRTDTQYF. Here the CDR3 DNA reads TGTGCCAGCAGCCTAACTCCAGCGGGCAGAACAGATACGCAGTATTTT.